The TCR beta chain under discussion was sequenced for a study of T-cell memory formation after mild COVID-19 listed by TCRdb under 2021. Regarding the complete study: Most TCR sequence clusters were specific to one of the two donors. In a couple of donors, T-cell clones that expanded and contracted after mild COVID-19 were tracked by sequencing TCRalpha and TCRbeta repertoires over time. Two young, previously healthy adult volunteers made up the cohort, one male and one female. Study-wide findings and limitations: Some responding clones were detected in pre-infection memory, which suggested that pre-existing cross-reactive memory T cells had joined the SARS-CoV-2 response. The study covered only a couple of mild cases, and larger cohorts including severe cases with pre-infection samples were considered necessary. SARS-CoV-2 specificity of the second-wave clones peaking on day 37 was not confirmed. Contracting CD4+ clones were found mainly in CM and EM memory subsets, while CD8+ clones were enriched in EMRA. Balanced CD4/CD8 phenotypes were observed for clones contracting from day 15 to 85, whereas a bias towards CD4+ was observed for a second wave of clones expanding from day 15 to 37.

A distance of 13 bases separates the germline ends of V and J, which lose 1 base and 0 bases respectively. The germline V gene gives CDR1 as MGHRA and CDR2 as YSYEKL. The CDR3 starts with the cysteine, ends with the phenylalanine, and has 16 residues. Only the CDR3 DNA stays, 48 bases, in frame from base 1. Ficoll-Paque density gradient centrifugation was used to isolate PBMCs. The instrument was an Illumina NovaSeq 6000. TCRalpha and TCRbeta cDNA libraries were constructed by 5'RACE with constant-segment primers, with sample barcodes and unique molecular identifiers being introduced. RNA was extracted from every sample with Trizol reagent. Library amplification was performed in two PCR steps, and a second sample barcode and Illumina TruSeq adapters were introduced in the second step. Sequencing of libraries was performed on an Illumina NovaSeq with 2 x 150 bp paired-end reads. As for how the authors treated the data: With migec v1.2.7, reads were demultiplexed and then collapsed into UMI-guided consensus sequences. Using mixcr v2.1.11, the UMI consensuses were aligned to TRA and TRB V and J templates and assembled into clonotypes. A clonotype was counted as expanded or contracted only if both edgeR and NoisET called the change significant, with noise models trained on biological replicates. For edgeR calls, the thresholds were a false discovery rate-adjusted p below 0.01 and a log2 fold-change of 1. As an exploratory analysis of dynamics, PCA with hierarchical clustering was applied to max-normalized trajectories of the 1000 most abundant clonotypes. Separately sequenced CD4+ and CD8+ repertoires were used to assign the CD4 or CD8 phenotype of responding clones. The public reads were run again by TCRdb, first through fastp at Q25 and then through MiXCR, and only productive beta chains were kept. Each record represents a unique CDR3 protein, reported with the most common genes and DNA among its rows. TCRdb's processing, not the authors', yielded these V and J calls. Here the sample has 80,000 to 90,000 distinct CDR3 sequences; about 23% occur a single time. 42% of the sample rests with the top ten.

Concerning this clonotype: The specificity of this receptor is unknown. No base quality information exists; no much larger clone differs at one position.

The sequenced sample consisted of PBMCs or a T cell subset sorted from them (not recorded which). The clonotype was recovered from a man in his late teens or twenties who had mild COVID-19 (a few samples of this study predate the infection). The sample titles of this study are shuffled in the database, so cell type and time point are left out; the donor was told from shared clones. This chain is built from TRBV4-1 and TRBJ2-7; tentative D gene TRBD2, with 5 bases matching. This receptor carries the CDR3 CASSQVASWSSYEQYF. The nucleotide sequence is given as TGCGCCAGCAGCCAAGTAGCTAGCTGGAGCTCCTACGAGCAGTACTTC.